This paragraph reports one T cell receptor (beta chain). The antigen is unknown. The method was immunoSEQ multiplex PCR; TCRdb's version includes in-frame clones alone and lacks a portion of them. Altogether about 50,000 clones are present, 89% being singletons, with the ten largest covering roughly 16%. The CDR3 is 16 amino acids. The junction had 6 bases not matched to a gene; V was cut back by 5 bases and J by 0 bases. Germline V gene data show CDR1 as SGHTA and CDR2 as FQGTGA. These data are taken from a study of Tregs in tolerant kidney transplant recipients. The nonmyeloablative bone marrow transplants came from related graft donors, with transient mixed chimerism. CD4+CD25+CD127- Tregs, CD4+CD25- non-Tregs, CD4 and CD8 cells were sorted. Whole-study findings and limits: Biological reproducibility was not directly addressed, but technical replication error appeared minimal. For some patients, primers changed over time, blocking nucleotide-level comparison. Findings come from small patient numbers and require larger validation.

The chain recombines TRBV7-3 with TRBJ2-2; TRBD1 matches at 7 bases. The material sequenced was CD8+ T cells from blood (PBMCs), taken 12 months after the transplant. The sequence was obtained from a human patient who received a combined kidney and bone marrow transplant. The graft donor may account for some of the T cells. This CDR3 reads CASSPEGQTNTGELFF. As DNA, the CDR3 is TGTGCCAGCAGCCCCGAGGGACAGACGAACACCGGGGAGCTGTTTTTT.